The sequence of this T cell receptor beta chain was determined in a study of cytomegalovirus exposure and HLA in healthy donors. The data were produced by immunoSEQ multiplex PCR, yet TCRdb's version contains in-frame clones alone and is incomplete. The data show 71,000 or so clones, about 94% seen once. V gave up 4 bases and J gave up 5 bases, with 15 bases separating them. There are 15 residues in the CDR3. Germline-derived CDR1 and CDR2 are SGHDT and YYEEEE. Only one count was recorded for this clone. This clonotype was sampled from a man aged 18 to 35 in good health and CMV-seropositive. Specimen: PBMCs. The genes are TRBV5-6 and TRBJ2-2; D might be TRBD2 (6 bases). The CDR3 coding sequence is TGTGCCAGCAGCCCCGCGTGGAGCGGGACCGGGGAGCTGTTTTTT. Its translation is CASSPAWSGTGELFF.